This TCR beta chain was profiled in a study of T-cell memory formation after mild COVID-19. Study results and limitations: Prior to infection, memory already included some responding clones, suggesting cross-reactive memory joined. Clonal second-wave expansions that peaked on day 37 had unconfirmed SARS-CoV-2 specificity.

5'RACE primed from the constant segment yielded TCR alpha and TCR beta cDNA libraries bearing sample barcodes and UMIs. TCRdb itself ran the 5' RACE reads through MiXCR, one entry per CDR3 protein. This repertoire shows roughly 150,000 distinct CDR3 sequences, about 15% found once; its top ten account for 12% to 15%. This clonotype showed up just a few times. Antigen: not known. Trimming stripped 3 bases from V and 9 bases from J, with 6 bases between. The CDR3 has 11 amino acids. This sequence originates from an adult woman who had mild COVID-19 (a few samples of this study predate the infection). Cell type and time point are not known. Material for sequencing was PBMCs or a T cell subset sorted from them (not recorded which). The V call is TRBV12-3 or TRBV12-4, the J call TRBJ2-1, with D perhaps assigned TRBD1 or TRBD2 (5 bases each). The CDR3 spells CASSFGGEQFF. In DNA form, the CDR3 reads TGTGCCAGCAGTTTTGGGGGTGAGCAGTTCTTC.